A single sample gave rise to the 14 T cell receptor beta chains below, sequenced in a study of blood T cell repertoires in COVID-19 (dated by TCRdb to 2020 to 2021). The receptor library was made with the immunoSEQ multiplex PCR assay. TCRdb retrieved this table from immuneACCESS and kept in-frame rearrangements only. Not all clones are present; in checked studies, unresolved V genes account for under half, and no reason is known for the remainder. This sample has roughly 300,000 clones in its table, and approximately 93% of those were observed once. Of the sample, over 2% falls within the top ten clones. Sequencing was done on a sample of peripheral blood. The receptor set was obtained from a woman aged 30 to 39 with COVID-19, enrolled during active disease.

The chain links TRBV5-4 to TRBJ1-2, with a tentative D call TRBD1 (6 bases). The CDR3 length is 13 residues. Germline V gene sequence: CDR1 SGHNT, CDR2 YYREEE (reference sequence). The germline V and J ends were trimmed by 4 bases and 4 bases, with 11 bases remaining between them. The CDR3 is CASSQDSLYGYTF. The CDR3 coding sequence is TGTGCCAGCAGCCAGGACAGCCTCTATGGCTACACCTTC.

CDR3 protein: CASSLAFPGIAEAFF. The CDR3 DNA reads as TGCGCCAGCAGCTTGGCCTTTCCAGGGATTGCTGAAGCTTTCTTT. V is TRBV5-1 and J is TRBJ1-1; D is perhaps TRBD1 (5 bases). Germline V gene sequence: CDR1 SGHRS, CDR2 YFSETQ. The CDR3 covers 15 residues. V was pared by 0 bases and J by 6 bases, with 15 bases between.

The chain recombines TRBV5-1 with TRBJ2-5, with 11 bases matching TRBD2. The V gene's germline CDR1 is SGHRS and CDR2 YFSETQ. With V trimmed by 0 bases and J by 5 bases, 9 bases remained unmatched. The CDR3 sequence is 17 residues long. CDR3 sequence reads: CASSLGLAGGRRETQYF. In nucleotides, the CDR3 is TGCGCCAGCAGCTTGGGGCTAGCGGGAGGTAGACGGGAGACCCAGTACTTC.

V usage is TRBV11-2 and J usage is TRBJ2-7, with TRBD2 identical over 8 bases. Germline CDR1 reads SGHAT; CDR2 reads FQNNGV. Trimming cost V 1 base and J 0 bases; bases outside gene matches: 2. The CDR3 is 15 residues long. CDR3 in amino acids: CASSLAGGGSYEQYF. The CDR3 DNA reads as TGTGCCAGCAGCTTAGCGGGGGGGGGCTCCTACGAGCAGTACTTC.

J is TRBJ2-7 and V is TRBV7-2; D gene ambiguous. Looked up from germline, CDR1 is SGHTA and CDR2 is FQGNSA. This CDR3 has 13 amino acids. The germline V and J ends were trimmed by 1 base and 7 bases, with 11 bases remaining between them. CDR3 nucleotide sequence: TGTGCCAGCAGCTTAGTGACAATGAGTGAGCAGTACTTC. This codes for CASSLVTMSEQYF.

J is TRBJ2-1 and V is TRBV10-3, with 13 bases lining up with TRBD2. Trimming cost V 3 bases and J 2 bases; bases outside gene matches: 1. Germline CDR1 ENHRY, CDR2 SYGVKD. The CDR3 spans 16 residues. The CDR3 here is CAISEGTSGTYNEQFF. CDR3 coding DNA: TGTGCCATCAGTGAAGGGACTAGCGGGACCTACAATGAGCAGTTCTTC.

The V gene is TRBV6-1, the J gene TRBJ1-4; 11 bases match TRBD1. The germline CDR1 and CDR2 sequences are MNHNS and SASEGT. The CDR3 totals 14 residues. The ends lost 3 bases at V and 7 bases at J; junction bases unmatched: 1. CDR3 sequence reads: CASSEGQGGEKLFF. CDR3 nucleotides: TGTGCCAGCAGTGAGGGACAGGGGGGTGAAAAACTGTTTTTT.

The chain's CDR3 is CASSEQAGQETQYF. Written as DNA, the CDR3 is TGTGCCAGCAGTGAACAGGCGGGACAAGAGACCCAGTACTTC. The rearrangement joins TRBV6-1 to TRBJ2-5; TRBD2 might be the D (6 bases). The CDR3 spans 14 residues. V gave up 2 bases and J gave up 2 bases, with 9 bases separating them. Germline V gives CDR1 MNHNS, CDR2 SASEGT.

This chain connects TRBV5-1 to TRBJ2-3; TRBD2 matches at 8 bases. V lost 0 bases, J lost 5 bases, and 5 bases stayed unmatched. CDR3 length equals 15 residues. Germline V lookup: CDR1 SGHRS, CDR2 YFSETQ. The CDR3 spells CASSLGLAGLDTQYF. CDR3 coding DNA: TGCGCCAGCAGCTTGGGGCTAGCGGGCCTAGATACGCAGTATTTT.

This rearrangement joins TRBV6-5 to TRBJ2-1, with D unclear. The length of the CDR3 is 16 residues. Germline V gives CDR1 MNHEY, CDR2 SVGAGI. The V gene lost 2 bases and the J gene lost 0 bases, with 11 bases spanning the gap. DNA of the CDR3: TGTGCCAGCAGTTACACCCCACAGAGCTCCTACAATGAGCAGTTCTTC. This gives the protein CASSYTPQSSYNEQFF.

The chain employs TRBV6-5 and TRBJ1-2; D possibly corresponds to TRBD1 (6 bases). Trimming removed 7 bases at V and 8 bases at J, with 17 bases between. Germline values: CDR1 MNHEY, CDR2 SVGAGI. The CDR3 totals 13 residues. The CDR3 region is CASTTTGHWGYTF. DNA of the CDR3: TGTGCCAGCACCACAACAGGGCATTGGGGCTACACCTTC.

The chain joins TRBV6-5 to TRBJ1-6, with D perhaps TRBD1 (6 bases). CDR1 and CDR2 from the germline V gene are MNHEY and SVGAGI. The CDR3 sequence is 14 residues long. V lost 8 bases, J lost 6 bases, and 14 bases lay in between. As DNA, the CDR3 is TGTGCCAGCTCGATGGGGGCAGCTAATTCACCCCTCCACTTT. It translates to CASSMGAANSPLHF.

The CDR3 region is CASSRREGRETQYF. CDR3 DNA sequence: TGTGCCAGCAGTCGACGGGAGGGGCGCGAGACCCAGTACTTC. The J gene is TRBJ2-5, the V gene TRBV6-5; 8 bases line up with TRBD2. The CDR3 extends over 14 amino acids. Germline CDR1 is MNHEY and CDR2 is SVGAGI. Trimming removed 5 bases from V and 5 bases from J; junction bases left unmatched: 7.

This clone is a singleton in its sample. The CDR3 DNA reads TGTGCCAGCAGCAATATTGAGGGGACAAAAGCTTTCTTT. It encodes CASSNIEGTKAFF. The V gene is TRBV12-3 or TRBV12-4, the J gene TRBJ1-1; the D gene is possibly TRBD1 (6 bases). V was pared by 6 bases and J by 9 bases, with 17 bases between. The CDR3 spans 13 residues.